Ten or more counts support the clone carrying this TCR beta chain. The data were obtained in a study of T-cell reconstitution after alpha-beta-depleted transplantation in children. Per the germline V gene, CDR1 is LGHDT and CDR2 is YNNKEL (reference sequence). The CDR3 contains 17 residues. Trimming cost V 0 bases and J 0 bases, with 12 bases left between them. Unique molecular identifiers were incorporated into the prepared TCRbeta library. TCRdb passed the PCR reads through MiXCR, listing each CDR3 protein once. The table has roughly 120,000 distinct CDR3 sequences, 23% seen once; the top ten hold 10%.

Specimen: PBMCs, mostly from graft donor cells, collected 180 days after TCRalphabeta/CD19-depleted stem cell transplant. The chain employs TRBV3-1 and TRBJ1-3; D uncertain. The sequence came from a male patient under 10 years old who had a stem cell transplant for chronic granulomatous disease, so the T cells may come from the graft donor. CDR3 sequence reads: CASSQELRPRSGNTIYF. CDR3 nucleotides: TGTGCCAGCAGCCAAGAGTTACGGCCGCGCTCTGGAAACACCATATATTTT.